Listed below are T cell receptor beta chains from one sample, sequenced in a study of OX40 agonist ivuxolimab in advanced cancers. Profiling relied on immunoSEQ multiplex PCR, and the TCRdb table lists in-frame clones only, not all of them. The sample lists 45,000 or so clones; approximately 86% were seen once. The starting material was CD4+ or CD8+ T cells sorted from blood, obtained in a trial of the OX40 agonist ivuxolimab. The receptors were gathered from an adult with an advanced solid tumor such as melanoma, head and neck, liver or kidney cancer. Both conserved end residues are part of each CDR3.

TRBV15	CATSRGVSSQETQYF
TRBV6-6	CASTAGGNTEAFF
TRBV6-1	CASSSSFYGYTF
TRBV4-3	CASSQSQASDEQYF
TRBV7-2	CASSLDRVEAFF
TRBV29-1	CSVIQGNEQFF
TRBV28	CASSLGDGPYEQYF
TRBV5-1	CASSSGTGGVYEQYF
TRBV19	CASSSADYGYTF
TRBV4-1	CASSQDTSGLYNEQFF
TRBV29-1	CSVEGGRTINEQFF
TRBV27	CASSTSGGSPYTQYF
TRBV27	CASSPRSGPYHNQPQHF
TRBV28	CASSLTGTGIYNEQFF
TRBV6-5	CASKPPQGRTEAFF
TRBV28	CASSLRQDLTDTQYF
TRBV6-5	CASTKYRGETEAFF
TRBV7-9	CASSPRSGGYTF
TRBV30	CAWSVGVASYEQYF
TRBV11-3	CASSLTPSGGAGSNEQFF
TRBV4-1	CASSPDNYEQYF
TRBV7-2	CASSLWGDRGASYNSPLHF
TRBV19	CASSPFSVSYNEQFF
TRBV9	CASSVSRTDPPGYTF
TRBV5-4	CASSLGDTEAFF
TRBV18	CASSPTGTEYNEQFF
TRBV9	CASSGSREYNLPLHF
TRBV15	CATSREAGMNTGELFF
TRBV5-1	CASSVASRRPGLEAFF